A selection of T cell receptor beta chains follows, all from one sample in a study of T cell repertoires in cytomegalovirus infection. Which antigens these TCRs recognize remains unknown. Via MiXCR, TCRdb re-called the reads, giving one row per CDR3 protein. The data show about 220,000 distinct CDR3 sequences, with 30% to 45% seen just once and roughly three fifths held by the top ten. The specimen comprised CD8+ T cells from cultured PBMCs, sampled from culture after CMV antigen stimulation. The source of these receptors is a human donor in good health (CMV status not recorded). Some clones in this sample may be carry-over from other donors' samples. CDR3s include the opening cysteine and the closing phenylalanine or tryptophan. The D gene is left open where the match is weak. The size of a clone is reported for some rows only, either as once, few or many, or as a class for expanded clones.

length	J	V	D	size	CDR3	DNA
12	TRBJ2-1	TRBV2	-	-	CARGPRYNEQFF	TGTGCCAGGGGACCCCGATACAATGAGCAGTTCTTC
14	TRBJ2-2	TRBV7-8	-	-	CASSADKYTGELFF	TGTGCCAGCAGCGCGGACAAATACACCGGGGAGCTGTTTTTT
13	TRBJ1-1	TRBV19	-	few	CASSAGVATEAFF	TGTGCCAGTAGTGCGGGGGTGGCCACTGAAGCTTTCTTT
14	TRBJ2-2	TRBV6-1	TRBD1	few	CATTGTVNTGELFF	TGTGCCACGACCGGGACAGTGAACACCGGGGAGCTGTTTTTT
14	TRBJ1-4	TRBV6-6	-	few	CASRPTGINEKLFF	TGTGCCAGCAGACCCACAGGGATTAATGAAAAACTGTTTTTT
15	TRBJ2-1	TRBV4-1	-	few	CASSQVKGRDNEQFF	TGCGCCAGCAGCCAAGTTAAGGGCAGGGACAATGAGCAGTTCTTC
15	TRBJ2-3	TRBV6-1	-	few	CASSVTAASTDTQYF	TGTGCCAGCAGTGTAACAGCGGCCAGCACAGATACGCAGTATTTT
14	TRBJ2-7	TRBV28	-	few	CASSFVSLAHEQYF	TGTGCCAGCAGTTTCGTTTCCCTAGCCCACGAGCAGTACTTC
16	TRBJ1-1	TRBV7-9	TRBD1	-	CASSYPGQGANTEAFF	TGTGCCAGCAGTTACCCGGGACAGGGGGCGAACACTGAAGCTTTCTTT
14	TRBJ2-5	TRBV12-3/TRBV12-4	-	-	CASSPGPFQETQYF	TGTGCAAGCAGTCCCGGGCCCTTTCAAGAGACCCAGTACTTC